What follows describes a single T cell receptor (beta chain). Repertoires were generated with immunoSEQ multiplex PCR, while TCRdb's copy carries only in-frame clones and drops some. The data contain hundreds of thousands of clones, about 90% of them singletons. The record originates from a study of blood T cell repertoires in COVID-19. Across the study: Symptom resolution, clearance, or two negative PCRs marked donors in Cohort 3 as recovered.

The CDR3 has 13 residues. The V end was cut by 5 bases, the J end by 5 bases, with 16 bases between. From germline, CDR1 is GTSNPN and CDR2 SVGIG (reference sequence). The chain recombines TRBV30 with TRBJ2-7, with a tentative D call TRBD1 (8 bases). The sequence was collected from a woman aged 45-65 years in a cohort exposed to, infected with or recovered from COVID-19 (not recorded which). Sequenced sample: PBMCs or T cells enriched from blood (not recorded which). The CDR3: CAWGRDRTNEQYF. As DNA, the CDR3 is TGTGCCTGGGGGAGGGACAGGACTAACGAGCAGTACTTC.